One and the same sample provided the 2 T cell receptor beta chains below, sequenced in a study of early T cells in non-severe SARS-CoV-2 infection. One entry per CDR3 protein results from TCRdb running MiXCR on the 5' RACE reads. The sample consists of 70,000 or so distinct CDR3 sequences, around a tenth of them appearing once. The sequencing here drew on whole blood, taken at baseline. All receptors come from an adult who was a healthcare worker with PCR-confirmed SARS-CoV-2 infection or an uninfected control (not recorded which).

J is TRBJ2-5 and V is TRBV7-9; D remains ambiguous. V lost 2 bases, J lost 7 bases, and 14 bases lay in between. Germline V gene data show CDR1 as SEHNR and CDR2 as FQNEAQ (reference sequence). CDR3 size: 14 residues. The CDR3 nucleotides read TGTGCCAGCAGCTTAAGTGCATCTCCTGGGACCCAGTACTTC. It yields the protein CASSLSASPGTQYF. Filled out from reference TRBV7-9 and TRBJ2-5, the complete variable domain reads DTGVSQNPRHKITKRGQNVTFRCDPISEHNRLYWYRQTLGQGPEFLTYFQNEAQLEKSRLLSDRFSAERPKGSFSTLEIQRTEQGDSAMYLCASSLSASPGTQYFGPGTRLLVL.

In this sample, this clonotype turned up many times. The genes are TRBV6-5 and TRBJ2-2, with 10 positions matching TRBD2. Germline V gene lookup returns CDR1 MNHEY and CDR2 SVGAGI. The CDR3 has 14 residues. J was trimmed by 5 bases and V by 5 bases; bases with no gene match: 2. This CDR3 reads CASSSGGGTGELFF. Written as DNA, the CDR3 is TGTGCCAGCAGTAGCGGGGGGGGAACCGGGGAGCTGTTTTTT.